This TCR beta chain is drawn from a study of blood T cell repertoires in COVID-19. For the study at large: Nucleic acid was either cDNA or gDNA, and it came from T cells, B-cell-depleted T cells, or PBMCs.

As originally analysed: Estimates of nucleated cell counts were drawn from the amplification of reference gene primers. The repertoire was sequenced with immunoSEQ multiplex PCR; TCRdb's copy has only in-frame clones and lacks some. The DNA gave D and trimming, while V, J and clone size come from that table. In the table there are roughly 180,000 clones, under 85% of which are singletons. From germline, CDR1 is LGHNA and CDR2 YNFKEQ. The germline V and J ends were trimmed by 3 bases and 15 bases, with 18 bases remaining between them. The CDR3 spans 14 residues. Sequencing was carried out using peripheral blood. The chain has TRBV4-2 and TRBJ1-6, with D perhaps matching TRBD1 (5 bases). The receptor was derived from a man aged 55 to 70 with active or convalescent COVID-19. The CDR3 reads CASSQGPLSGDLHF. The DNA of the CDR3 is TGTGCCAGCAGCCAGGGCCCGCTCTCGGGGGACCTCCACTTT.